This record concerns one T cell receptor beta chain sequence. Its antigen is unidentified. TCRdb reprocessed the 5' RACE reads and stores each CDR3 protein as one record, lacking DNA. This sample contains approximately 160,000 distinct CDR3 sequences. This sample is drawn from a study of monozygotic twins with inflammatory bowel disease. Study outcomes and limitations: None of the different T cell subtypes could be distinguished from one another.

In germline, CDR1 is SGHTA, CDR2 FQGNSA. The CDR3 covers 15 residues. J is TRBJ2-3 and V is TRBV7-2; the TCRdb D gene call, TRBD1, has no DNA to confirm it. This clonotype originated in a human donor with ulcerative colitis or Crohn's disease, or a healthy co-twin of an affected twin (not recorded which). Sequencing input: blood. The CDR3 sequence is CDSSWGTGFTDTQYF.